The 30 T cell receptor beta chains below come from one sample, sequenced in a study of blood T cell repertoires in COVID-19. Profiling relied on immunoSEQ multiplex PCR, and the TCRdb table lists in-frame clones only, not all of them. The sample gives tens of thousands of clones, 86% of which show up once; around 4% is in the top ten. Sample: peripheral blood. The receptor source for this set is a man aged 50 to 59 with acute or convalescent COVID-19.

The rearrangement uses TRBV2 and TRBJ2-7; D is perhaps TRBD1 (5 bases). The V gene lost 1 base and the J gene lost 3 bases, with 13 bases spanning the gap. The CDR3 sequence is 15 residues long. Germline lookup yields CDR1 SNHLY and CDR2 FYNNEI. The CDR3 sequence: CASSEDDSLLYEQYF. Written as DNA, the CDR3 is TGTGCCAGCAGTGAAGATGACAGCCTCCTCTACGAGCAGTACTTC.

The rearrangement links TRBV5-6 to TRBJ2-5; a possible D gene is TRBD1 (6 bases). The V gene's germline CDR1 is SGHDT and CDR2 YYEEEE. The ends were cut back, 2 bases at V and 7 bases at J, with 6 bases in the middle. This CDR3 has 11 residues. The CDR3 coding sequence is TGTGCCAGCAGCTTAGGGGGGACCCAGTACTTC. Translating it yields CASSLGGTQYF.

On this clone itself: Within the sample, other DNA sequences also encode this same CDR3. The CDR3 nucleotides read TGTGCCAGCAGCCCACAGGGGGCAGGGGCCAACGTCCTGACTTTC. As protein: CASSPQGAGANVLTF. The genes are TRBV11-3 and TRBJ2-6; 9 bases are shared with TRBD1. The CDR3 runs 15 residues. J gave up 4 bases and V 5 bases, and 3 bases lay outside the gene matches. Germline loops: CDR1 SGHNT, CDR2 YENEEA.

This rearrangement joins TRBV7-3 to TRBJ2-3; 13 bases match TRBD2. Unmatched junction bases numbered 4, after V lost 4 bases and J lost 3 bases. The CDR3 loop spans 16 amino acids. Germline V gene sequence: CDR1 SGHTA, CDR2 FQGTGA. CDR3 in amino acids: CASSSGLAGLTDTQYF. The CDR3 DNA reads TGTGCCAGCAGCTCGGGACTAGCGGGGTTGACAGATACGCAGTATTTT.

This clone appeared a single time. The chain carries TRBV27 and TRBJ1-4, with 8 bases fitting TRBD1. V lost 7 bases and J lost 8; bases outside the gene matches: 12. Germline assignment: CDR1 MNHEY and CDR2 SMNVEV (reference sequence). The CDR3 is 15 residues long. The CDR3 here is CASTPRQGWDEKLFF. DNA for the CDR3: TGTGCCAGCACCCCTAGACAGGGGTGGGACGAAAAACTGTTTTTT.

The CDR3 DNA is TGTGCCAGCAGCTTAGACCTACGGGGTTTCACCGGGGAGCTGTTTTTT. Its translation is CASSLDLRGFTGELFF. The J gene is TRBJ2-2, the V gene TRBV7-6; D is perhaps TRBD2 (5 bases). The germline V gene has CDR1 SGHVS and CDR2 FNYEAQ. The V end was cut by 1 base, the J end by 4 bases, with 13 bases between. This CDR3 comprises 16 residues.

This chain uses TRBV10-3 with TRBJ1-2; D unresolved. Trimming removed 3 bases at V and 5 bases at J, with 16 bases between. CDR1 is ENHRY, CDR2 SYGVKD, per germline. The CDR3 contains 15 residues. Written as DNA, the CDR3 is TGTGCCATCAGTGAACTCTATGACACCTTATATGGCTACACCTTC. Translating gives CAISELYDTLYGYTF.

The chain recombines TRBV7-9 with TRBJ2-2; 10 nucleotides align to TRBD1. CDR1 SEHNR and CDR2 FQNEAQ come from the germline V gene (reference sequence). V shed 4 bases, J shed 6 bases, and the junction held 5 bases outside the gene matches. The CDR3 contains 15 residues. CDR3 in amino acids: CASSWDRGIAGELFF. The CDR3, as DNA: TGTGCCAGCAGCTGGGACAGGGGAATAGCCGGGGAGCTGTTTTTT.

The chain is built from TRBV5-4 and TRBJ1-1; possibly TRBD1 for D (5 bases). V dropped 4 bases and J dropped 10 bases, with 23 bases sitting between them. Germline loops: CDR1 SGHNT, CDR2 YYREEE (reference sequence). CDR3 length equals 15 residues. The CDR3 DNA reads TGTGCCAGCAGCACCACGTCGTGGCAGGGTGAGGTAGCTTTCTTT. Its protein product is CASSTTSWQGEVAFF.

This clone was recorded a few times. This chain joins TRBV5-8 and TRBJ2-5, with 7 positions matching TRBD1. CDR1 is SGHTS and CDR2 is YDEGEE in the germline V gene. CDR3 size: 14 residues. V lost 4 bases to trimming and J lost 4 bases; unmatched junction nucleotides: 7. CDR3 in amino acids: CASSHRQGRETQYF. In DNA, the CDR3 is TGTGCCAGCAGCCATAGACAGGGACGAGAGACCCAGTACTTC. Variable domain in full (rest from reference TRBV5-8 and TRBJ2-5): EAGVTQSPTHLIKTRGQQATLRCSPISGHTSVYWYQQALGLGLQFLLWYDEGEERNRGNFPPRFSGRQFPNYSSELNVNALELEDSALYLCASSHRQGRETQYFGPGTRLLVL.

This chain connects TRBV5-1 to TRBJ1-3; the D gene is possibly TRBD1 (6 bases). V dropped 4 bases and J dropped 1 base, with 15 bases sitting between them. Germline CDR1 SGHRS, CDR2 YFSETQ. The CDR3 totals 16 residues. The CDR3 sequence: CASSLADSGSGNTIYF. In DNA, the CDR3 is TGCGCCAGCAGCCTGGCGGACAGTGGATCTGGAAACACCATATATTTT.

The CDR3 reads CSAQGAGELFF. The DNA of the CDR3 is TGCAGTGCTCAGGGGGCCGGGGAGCTGTTTTTT. The V and J genes are TRBV20-1 and TRBJ2-2, with 7 bases lining up with TRBD1. The CDR3 spans 11 residues. With V trimmed by 5 bases and J by 6 bases, 0 bases remained unmatched. Looked up from germline, CDR1 is DFQATT and CDR2 is SNEGSKA (reference sequence).

This chain links TRBV5-4 with TRBJ2-5; 7 bases align to TRBD1. Germline loops: CDR1 SGHNT, CDR2 YYREEE (reference sequence). With 3 bases clipped from V and 2 bases from J, the junction kept 4 bases outside the gene matches. CDR3 size: 14 residues. The CDR3 coding sequence is TGTGCCAGCAGCTGGACCAGGGGGCAAGAGACCCAGTACTTC. Its protein is CASSWTRGQETQYF.

This rearrangement joins TRBV5-5 to TRBJ1-1, with a tentative D call TRBD1 (6 bases). The germline V gene has CDR1 SGHKS and CDR2 YYEKEE (reference sequence). This CDR3 comprises 14 residues. V gave up 2 bases and J gave up 3 bases, with 11 bases separating them. CDR3 nucleotides: TGTGCCAGCAGCTTTACACAGGGCGACACTGAAGCTTTCTTT. Protein product: CASSFTQGDTEAFF.

This chain links TRBV16 with TRBJ1-5; D call uncertain. This CDR3 is 15 amino acids long. CDR1 and CDR2 (germline): KGHSY, FQNENV. With 0 bases removed from V and 0 bases from J, the gap between germline ends came to 6 bases. The CDR3 spells CASSQSGSSNQPQHF. The CDR3 bases are TGTGCCAGCAGCCAATCCGGGTCTAGCAATCAGCCCCAGCATTTT. Filled out from reference TRBV16 and TRBJ1-5, the complete variable domain reads GEEVAQTPKHLVRGEGQKAKLYCAPIKGHSYVFWYQQVLKNEFKFLISFQNENVFDETGMPKERFSAKCLPNSPCSLEIQATKLEDSAVYFCASSQSGSSNQPQHFGDGTRLSIL.

This clone appeared a single time. The chain has TRBV18 and TRBJ1-4; D unresolved. V lost 1 base and J 8 bases, leaving 8 bases between the germline ends. Germline assignment: CDR1 KGHSH and CDR2 LQKENI. The CDR3 consists of 13 residues. This CDR3 is CASSPQKQEKLFF. In DNA, the CDR3 is TGTGCCAGCTCACCACAGAAACAAGAAAAACTGTTTTTT.

The V gene is TRBV5-1, the J gene TRBJ2-1; TRBD2 matches 14 bases. Losses at the gene ends were 8 bases for V and 6 bases for J; bases not matched to a gene: 10. Germline V lookup: CDR1 SGHRS, CDR2 YFSETQ. The CDR3 extends over 16 amino acids. CDR3 region: CASATSGGAVGNEQFF. As DNA, the CDR3 is TGCGCCAGTGCGACTAGCGGGGGGGCTGTCGGCAATGAGCAGTTCTTC.

This chain joins TRBV20-1 and TRBJ1-2, with TRBD1 as a possible D gene (6 bases). The CDR3 runs 10 residues. Trimming pared 4 bases from V and 7 bases from J, leaving 7 bases between. From germline, CDR1 is DFQATT and CDR2 SNEGSKA (reference sequence). Here the CDR3 DNA reads TGCAGTGCTATAGGGGGTGGCTACACCTTC. Its protein is CSAIGGGYTF.

V is TRBV7-3 and J is TRBJ2-3, with 10 bases identical to TRBD1. The V gene end was trimmed by 2 bases and the J gene end by 1 base; junction bases not matched to a gene: 3. Germline V gene sequence: CDR1 SGHTA, CDR2 FQGTGA. The CDR3 has 16 amino acids. CDR3 nucleotide sequence: TGTGCCAGCAGCTTATCAGGGACAGGGGGCACAGATACGCAGTATTTT. This codes for CASSLSGTGGTDTQYF.

This chain joins TRBV6-5 and TRBJ2-5, with D uncertain. The CDR3 extends over 13 amino acids. Germline CDR1 reads MNHEY; CDR2 reads SVGAGI. Trimming took off 6 bases at V and 1 base at J, with 9 bases between the two ends. The CDR3 nucleotides read TGTGCCAGCAGGGATGGGCCCCAAGAGACCCAGTACTTC. Translating it yields CASRDGPQETQYF.

V and J are TRBV6-6 and TRBJ2-1, with TRBD1 identical over 7 bases. Germline V lookup: CDR1 MNHNY, CDR2 SVGAGI (reference sequence). V shed 6 bases, J shed 4 bases, and the junction held 3 bases outside the gene matches. The CDR3 is 13 amino acids. DNA for the CDR3: TGTGCCAGCAGCCTACAGGGGTACAATGAGCAGTTCTTC. Translation gives CASSLQGYNEQFF.

The rearrangement links TRBV19 to TRBJ1-2, with D perhaps TRBD1 (6 bases). The CDR3 has 14 residues. V shed 3 bases and J shed 4 bases, with 12 bases lying between them. Looked up from germline, CDR1 is LNHDA and CDR2 is SQIVND (reference sequence). DNA for the CDR3: TGTGCCAGTAGTATTTCGGGCAGGGGCTATGGCTACACCTTC. Its protein product is CASSISGRGYGYTF.

This clone was seen more than once but under ten times. J is TRBJ1-1 and V is TRBV6-5, with 7 bases matching TRBD1. The V gene end was trimmed by 2 bases and the J gene end by 1 base; junction bases not matched to a gene: 1. The CDR3 sequence is 14 residues long. CDR1 is MNHEY, CDR2 SVGAGI, per germline. The CDR3 region has the DNA TGTGCCAGCAGTTACGGGACAGAGAACACTGAAGCTTTCTTT. It translates to CASSYGTENTEAFF.

The genes are TRBV2 and TRBJ1-4, with 12 bases fitting TRBD1. In germline, CDR1 is SNHLY, CDR2 FYNNEI. V shed 8 bases, J shed 4 bases, and the junction held 11 bases outside the gene matches. The CDR3 spans 17 residues. The CDR3 spells CASGRDRGRRVNEKLFF. The DNA for the CDR3 is TGTGCCAGCGGCCGGGACAGGGGGCGGAGGGTTAATGAAAAACTGTTTTTT.

The chain's CDR3 is CASSTGTPNTEAFF. The CDR3 nucleotides read TGTGCCAGCAGCACCGGGACACCTAACACTGAAGCTTTCTTT. J is TRBJ1-1 and V is TRBV6-5; a possible D gene is TRBD1 (6 bases). This CDR3 has 14 residues. The germline gives CDR1 MNHEY, CDR2 SVGAGI. V was clipped by 6 bases and J by 2 bases, with 13 bases between them.

The chain joins TRBV18 to TRBJ1-1; 9 bases are a match to TRBD1. This CDR3 has 17 residues. Germline V gives CDR1 KGHSH, CDR2 LQKENI. J was trimmed by 0 bases and V by 6 bases; bases with no gene match: 11. This CDR3 reads CASSPTWDREVNTEAFF. The CDR3, as DNA: TGTGCCAGCTCCCCGACCTGGGACAGGGAGGTGAACACTGAAGCTTTCTTT.

This chain joins TRBV15 and TRBJ2-5, with 8 positions matching TRBD1. The CDR3 covers 15 residues. Germline V lookup: CDR1 LNHNV, CDR2 YYDKDF (reference sequence). Unmatched junction bases numbered 5, after V lost 1 base and J lost 4 bases. The CDR3, as DNA: TGTGCCACCAGCAGAGGGCGGACAGGGACAGAGACCCAGTACTTC. Its protein is CATSRGRTGTETQYF.

The V gene is TRBV11-2, the J gene TRBJ1-2; D uncertain. Germline CDR1 is SGHAT and CDR2 is FQNNGV. V lost 5 bases, J lost 0 bases, and 13 bases lay in between. CDR3 length: 15 residues. The DNA of the CDR3 is TGTGCCAGCAGCCCCCTGGGCAGTACTAACTATGGCTACACCTTC. Its translation: CASSPLGSTNYGYTF.

The J gene is TRBJ2-3, the V gene TRBV30; 9 bases are shared with TRBD2. Germline loops: CDR1 GTSNPN, CDR2 SVGIG (reference sequence). The CDR3 contains 14 residues. CDR3 bases: TGTGCTACGCGGGCGGGGGGGAGCACAGATACGCAGTATTTT. Translated, it gives CATRAGGSTDTQYF.

This clone was recorded once. The V and J genes are TRBV24-1 and TRBJ2-1; 15 bases map to TRBD2. Losses at the gene ends were 3 bases for V and 7 bases for J; bases not matched to a gene: 9. Germline assignment: CDR1 KGHDR and CDR2 SFDVKD. The CDR3 consists of 18 residues. The CDR3 DNA sequence: TGTGCCACCAGTGATCCTCCGGGACTAGCGGGGGGAGGGAATGAGCAGTTCTTC. It translates to CATSDPPGLAGGGNEQFF.